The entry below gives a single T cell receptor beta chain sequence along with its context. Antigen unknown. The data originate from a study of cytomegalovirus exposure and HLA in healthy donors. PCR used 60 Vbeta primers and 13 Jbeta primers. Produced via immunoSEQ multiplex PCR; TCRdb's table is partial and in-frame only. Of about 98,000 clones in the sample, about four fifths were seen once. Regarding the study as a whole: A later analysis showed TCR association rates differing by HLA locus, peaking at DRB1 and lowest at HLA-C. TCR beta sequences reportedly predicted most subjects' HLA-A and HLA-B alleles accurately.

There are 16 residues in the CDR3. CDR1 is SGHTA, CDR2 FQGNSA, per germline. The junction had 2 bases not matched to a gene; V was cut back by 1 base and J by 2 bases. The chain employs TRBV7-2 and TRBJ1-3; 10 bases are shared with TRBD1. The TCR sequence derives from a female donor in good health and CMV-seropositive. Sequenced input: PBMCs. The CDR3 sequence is CASSLGGTGAGNTIYF. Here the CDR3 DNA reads TGTGCCAGCAGCTTAGGGGGGACAGGGGCTGGAAACACCATATATTTT.